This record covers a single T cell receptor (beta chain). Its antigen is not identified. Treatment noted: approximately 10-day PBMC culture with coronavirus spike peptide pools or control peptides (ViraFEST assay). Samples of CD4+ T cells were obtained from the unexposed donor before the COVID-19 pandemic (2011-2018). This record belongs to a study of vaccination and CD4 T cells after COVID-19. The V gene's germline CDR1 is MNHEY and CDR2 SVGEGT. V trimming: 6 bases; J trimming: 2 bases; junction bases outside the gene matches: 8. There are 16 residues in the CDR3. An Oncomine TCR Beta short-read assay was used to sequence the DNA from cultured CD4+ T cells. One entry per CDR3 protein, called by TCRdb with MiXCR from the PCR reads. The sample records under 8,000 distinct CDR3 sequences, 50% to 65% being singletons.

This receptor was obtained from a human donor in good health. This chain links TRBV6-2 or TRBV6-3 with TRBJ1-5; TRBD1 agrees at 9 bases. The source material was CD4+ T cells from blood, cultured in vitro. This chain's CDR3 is CASSRWTGEGNQPQHF. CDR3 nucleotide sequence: TGTGCCAGCAGCCGCTGGACAGGGGAAGGCAATCAGCCCCAGCATTTT.